The 18 T cell receptor beta chains listed next were all sequenced from one sample in a study of graft-versus-host responses after intestinal transplantation. What these receptors recognize is not known. Clones were read by immunoSEQ multiplex PCR, and TCRdb kept only the in-frame ones, dropping some. The sample gives about 120,000 clones, around 96% of which show up once; under 3.5% is in the top ten. This specimen was unstimulated CD8+ T cells sorted from spleen or lymph node cells, taken before intestinal transplant. These receptors came from a human donor who received an intestinal transplant.

This CDR3 is CASSADGLLNQPQHF. CDR3 nucleotide sequence: TGTGCCAGCAGCGCCGACGGGTTGCTCAATCAGCCCCAGCATTTT. The chain employs TRBV9 and TRBJ1-5, with D hard to call. CDR1 and CDR2 (germline): SGDLS, YYNGEE. This CDR3 contains 15 residues. V lost 3 bases, J lost 3 bases, and 13 bases lay in between.

The rearrangement links TRBV5-1 to TRBJ2-1; TRBD2 aligns across 8 bases. The CDR3 covers 15 residues. The ends lost 1 base at V and 9 bases at J; junction bases unmatched: 9. CDR1 is SGHRS and CDR2 is YFSETQ in the germline V gene. The CDR3 reads CASSLLREGLGEQFF. In DNA, the CDR3 is TGCGCCAGCAGCTTGCTCCGGGAGGGCCTTGGTGAGCAGTTCTTC.

The chain combines TRBV28 with TRBJ2-7, with D possibly TRBD2 on 5 matching bases. The CDR3 spans 14 residues. The V gene's germline CDR1 is MDHEN and CDR2 SYDVKM. Trimming pared 1 base from V and 4 bases from J, leaving 11 bases between. The CDR3 sequence: CASSLSQGGYEQYF. DNA for the CDR3: TGTGCCAGCAGTTTATCCCAAGGAGGTTACGAGCAGTACTTC. Using reference TRBV28 and TRBJ2-7 for the parts outside the CDR3, the full variable domain is DVKVTQSSRYLVKRTGEKVFLECVQDMDHENMFWYRQDPGLGLRLIYFSYDVKMKEKGDIPEGYSVSREKKERFSLILESASTNQTSMYLCASSLSQGGYEQYFGPGTRLTVT.

The genes are TRBV4-1 and TRBJ1-2, with D maybe TRBD1 (6 bases). The CDR3 covers 16 residues. The ends were cut back, 1 base at V and 4 bases at J, with 16 bases in the middle. Germline CDR1 and CDR2: MGHRA and YSYEKL. This chain's CDR3 is CASSQVWGGGSYGYTF. For the CDR3, the DNA is TGCGCCAGCAGCCAAGTCTGGGGAGGGGGTAGCTATGGCTACACCTTC.

This clone is a singleton in its sample. The chain links TRBV7-9 to TRBJ2-7; D is unresolved. Trimming pared 3 bases from V and 2 bases from J, leaving 11 bases between. The CDR3 is 14 amino acids. Per germline, CDR1 SEHNR and CDR2 FQNEAQ (reference sequence). In DNA, the CDR3 is TGTGCCAGCAGCTTGGTGCAAGGGACCTACGAGCAGTACTTC. This codes for CASSLVQGTYEQYF.

The CDR3 DNA follows: TGTGCCAGCAGTTTCTTCCCGGGCGGGAGAGGTTACAATGAGCAGTTCTTC. The encoded protein is CASSFFPGGRGYNEQFF. V gene TRBV28 combines with J gene TRBJ2-1; TRBD2 aligns across 7 bases. The CDR3 sequence is 17 residues long. Trimming at V came to 3 bases and at J to 4 bases, leaving 12 bases not matched to a gene. The germline CDR1 and CDR2 sequences are MDHEN and SYDVKM.

The rearrangement links TRBV9 to TRBJ1-4, with D perhaps TRBD1 (5 bases). CDR1 SGDLS and CDR2 YYNGEE come from the germline V gene. The V gene lost 0 bases and the J gene lost 4 bases, with 7 bases spanning the gap. This CDR3 has 14 residues. CDR3 coding DNA: TGTGCCAGCAGCGTAGGACAGATTAATGAAAAACTGTTTTTT. Its translation: CASSVGQINEKLFF.

This chain uses TRBV6-5 with TRBJ2-7; 8 bases line up with TRBD2. J was trimmed by 3 bases and V by 2 bases; bases with no gene match: 9. Germline V lookup: CDR1 MNHEY, CDR2 SVGAGI. This CDR3 is 16 amino acids long. The chain's CDR3 is CASSYDPGTSFYEQYF. In nucleotides, the CDR3 is TGTGCCAGCAGTTACGACCCCGGGACTAGTTTCTACGAGCAGTACTTC.

The V call is TRBV28, the J call TRBJ1-2; 8 bases are a match to TRBD1. The CDR3 extends over 13 amino acids. The ends lost 3 bases at V and 6 bases at J; junction bases unmatched: 3. CDR1 is MDHEN and CDR2 is SYDVKM in the germline V gene. The CDR3 region has the DNA TGTGCCAGCAGTTTGGACAGGGCGGATGGCTACACCTTC. Protein: CASSLDRADGYTF.

The V gene is TRBV4-2, the J gene TRBJ2-2, with D perhaps TRBD1 or TRBD2 (5 bases each). The V and J ends lost 4 bases and 0 bases respectively, with 12 bases between them. Germline CDR1 LGHNA, CDR2 YNFKEQ. This CDR3 comprises 16 residues. The CDR3: CASSPLGPTNTGELFF. The CDR3, as DNA: TGTGCCAGCAGCCCTCTGGGACCCACGAACACCGGGGAGCTGTTTTTT.

This sequence joins TRBV5-1 and TRBJ2-7, with D perhaps matching TRBD1 (6 bases). V lost 1 base to trimming and J lost 4 bases, with 21 bases between them. The CDR3 length is 17 residues. In germline, CDR1 is SGHRS, CDR2 YFSETQ. Written as DNA, the CDR3 is TGCGCCAGCAGCTTGTCCTCCTTGGACAGAACAGCATACGAGCAGTACTTC. Encoded protein: CASSLSSLDRTAYEQYF. Full variable domain (missing parts from reference TRBV5-1 and TRBJ2-7): KAGVTQTPRYLIKTRGQQVTLSCSPISGHRSVSWYQQTPGQGLQFLFEYFSETQRNKGNFPGRFSGRQFSNSRSEMNVSTLELGDSALYLCASSLSSLDRTAYEQYFGPGTRLTVT.

The genes are TRBV9 and TRBJ2-6, with D hard to call. The CDR3 totals 15 residues. V was shortened by 5 bases and J by 0 bases, with 9 bases between the two germline ends. Germline CDR1 is SGDLS and CDR2 is YYNGEE. Here the CDR3 reads CASRATYSGANVLTF. The DNA of the CDR3 is TGTGCCAGCAGGGCCACATACTCTGGGGCCAACGTCCTGACTTTC. The complete variable domain, with remaining parts taken from reference TRBV9 and TRBJ2-6, reads DSGVTQTPKHLITATGQRVTLRCSPRSGDLSVYWYQQSLDQGLQFLIQYYNGEERAKGNILERFSAQQFPDLHSELNLSSLELGDSALYFCASRATYSGANVLTFGAGSRLTVL.

The rearrangement joins TRBV10-2 to TRBJ2-1; TRBD2 aligns across 12 bases. From germline, CDR1 is WSHSY and CDR2 SAAADI. CDR3 length: 19 amino acids. V dropped 4 bases and J dropped 0; count of bases not matched to a gene: 10. This CDR3 reads CASSGWTSGNPSSYNEQFF. The CDR3 DNA reads TGCGCCAGCAGTGGGTGGACTAGCGGGAACCCGAGCTCCTACAATGAGCAGTTCTTC.

This clone occurred once. The chain couples TRBV28 to TRBJ1-5; D ambiguous. Germline assignment: CDR1 MDHEN and CDR2 SYDVKM. The V end lost 1 base, the J end lost 1 base, and 11 bases lay between the germline ends. The CDR3 length is 16 residues. CDR3 residues: CASSLYAFSSNQPQHF. The CDR3 region has the DNA TGTGCCAGCAGTTTATATGCGTTTTCAAGCAATCAGCCCCAGCATTTT.

V usage is TRBV7-3 and J usage is TRBJ2-2; the D is unclear. The CDR3 consists of 16 residues. The germline V and J ends were trimmed by 2 bases and 2 bases, with 12 bases remaining between them. Germline V lookup: CDR1 SGHTA, CDR2 FQGTGA. The DNA for the CDR3 is TGTGCCAGCAGCTTACGTAGTACGGCCAACACCGGGGAGCTGTTTTTT. It specifies CASSLRSTANTGELFF.

The V and J genes are TRBV5-4 and TRBJ1-2, with TRBD1 as a possible D gene (6 bases). This CDR3 spans 17 amino acids. Trimming pared 0 bases from V and 8 bases from J, leaving 23 bases between. CDR1 is SGHNT, CDR2 YYREEE, per germline (reference sequence). This chain's CDR3 is CASSLGGQLLGRGGYTF. In nucleotides, the CDR3 is TGTGCCAGCAGCTTGGGCGGACAGCTCCTTGGACGAGGAGGCTACACCTTC.

This chain joins TRBV19 and TRBJ2-3, with TRBD2 matching 8 bases. V shed 9 bases and J 1 base; nucleotides not matched to a gene: 15. The CDR3 sequence is 17 residues long. Germline CDR1 reads LNHDA; CDR2 reads SQIVND (reference sequence). Here the CDR3 reads CARQSGSSGGCTDTQYF. The CDR3 nucleotides read TGTGCCAGGCAGTCTGGTTCATCGGGGGGGTGCACAGATACGCAGTATTTT.

J is TRBJ2-7 and V is TRBV27; D not resolved. CDR1 is MNHEY, CDR2 SMNVEV, per germline (reference sequence). The CDR3 totals 13 residues. V dropped 4 bases and J dropped 1 base, with 8 bases sitting between them. The CDR3: CASSSQLSYEQYF. In DNA, the CDR3 is TGTGCCAGCAGTTCACAGCTGTCCTACGAGCAGTACTTC.